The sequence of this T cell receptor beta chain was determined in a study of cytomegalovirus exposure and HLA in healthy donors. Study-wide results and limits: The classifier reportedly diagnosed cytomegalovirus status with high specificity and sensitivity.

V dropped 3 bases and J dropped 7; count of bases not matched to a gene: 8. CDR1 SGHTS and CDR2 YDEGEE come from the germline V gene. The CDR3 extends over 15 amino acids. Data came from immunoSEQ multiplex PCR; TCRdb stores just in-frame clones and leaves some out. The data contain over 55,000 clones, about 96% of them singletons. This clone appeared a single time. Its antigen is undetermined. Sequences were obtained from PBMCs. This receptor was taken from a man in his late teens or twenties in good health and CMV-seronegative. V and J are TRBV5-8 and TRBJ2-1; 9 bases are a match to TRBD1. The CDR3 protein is CASSSRRQGGNEQFF. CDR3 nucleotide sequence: TGTGCCAGCAGCTCCAGAAGACAGGGGGGGAATGAGCAGTTCTTC.